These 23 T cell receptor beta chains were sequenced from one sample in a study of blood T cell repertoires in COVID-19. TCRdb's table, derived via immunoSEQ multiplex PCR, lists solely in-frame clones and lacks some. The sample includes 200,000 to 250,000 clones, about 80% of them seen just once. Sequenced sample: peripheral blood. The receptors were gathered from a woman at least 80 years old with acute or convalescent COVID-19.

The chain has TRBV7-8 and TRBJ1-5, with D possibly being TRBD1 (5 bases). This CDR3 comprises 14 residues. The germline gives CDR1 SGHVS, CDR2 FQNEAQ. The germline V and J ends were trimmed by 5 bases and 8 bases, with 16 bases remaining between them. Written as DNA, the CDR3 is TGTGCCAGCAGCCAGGGCCCTTCGGGGAAGCCCCAGCATTTT. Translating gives CASSQGPSGKPQHF.

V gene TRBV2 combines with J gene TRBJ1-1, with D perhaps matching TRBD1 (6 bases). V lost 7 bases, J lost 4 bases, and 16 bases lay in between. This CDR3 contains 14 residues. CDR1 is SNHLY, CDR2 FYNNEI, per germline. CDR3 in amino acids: CASNNRDWTTEAFF. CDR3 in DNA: TGTGCCAGCAACAACAGGGATTGGACCACTGAAGCTTTCTTT.

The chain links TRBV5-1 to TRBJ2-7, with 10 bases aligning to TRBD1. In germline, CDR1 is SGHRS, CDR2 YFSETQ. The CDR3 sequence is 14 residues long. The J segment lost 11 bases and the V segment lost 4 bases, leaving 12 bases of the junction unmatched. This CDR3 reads CASSTGGTGVGEYF. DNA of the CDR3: TGCGCCAGCAGCACAGGAGGGACAGGGGTCGGAGAGTACTTC. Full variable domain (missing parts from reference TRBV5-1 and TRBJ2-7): KAGVTQTPRYLIKTRGQQVTLSCSPISGHRSVSWYQQTPGQGLQFLFEYFSETQRNKGNFPGRFSGRQFSNSRSEMNVSTLELGDSALYLCASSTGGTGVGEYFGPGTRLTVT.

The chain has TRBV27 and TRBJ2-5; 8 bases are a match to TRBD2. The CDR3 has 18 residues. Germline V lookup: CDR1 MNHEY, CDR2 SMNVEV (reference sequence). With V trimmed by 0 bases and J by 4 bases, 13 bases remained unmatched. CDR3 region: CASSLSFRRTSPRETQYF. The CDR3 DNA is TGTGCCAGCAGTTTATCTTTTCGACGGACTAGCCCCAGAGAGACCCAGTACTTC.

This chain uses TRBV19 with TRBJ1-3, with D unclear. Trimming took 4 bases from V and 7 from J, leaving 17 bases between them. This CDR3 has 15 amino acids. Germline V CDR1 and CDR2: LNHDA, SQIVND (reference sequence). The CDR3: CASSTHPSTRNTIYF. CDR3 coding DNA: TGTGCCAGTAGTACCCACCCCTCGACAAGGAACACCATATATTTT.

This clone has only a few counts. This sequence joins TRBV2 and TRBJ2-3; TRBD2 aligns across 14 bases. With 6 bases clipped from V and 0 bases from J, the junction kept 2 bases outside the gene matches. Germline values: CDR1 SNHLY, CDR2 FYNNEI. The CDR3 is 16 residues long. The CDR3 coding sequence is TGTGCCAGCAGAGGACTAGCGGGAGGAAGCACAGATACGCAGTATTTT. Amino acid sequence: CASRGLAGGSTDTQYF.

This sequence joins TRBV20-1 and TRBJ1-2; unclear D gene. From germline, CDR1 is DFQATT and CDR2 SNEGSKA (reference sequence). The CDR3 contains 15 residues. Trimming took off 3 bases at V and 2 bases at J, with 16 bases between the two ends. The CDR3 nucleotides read TGCAGTGCTAGTGATACACTCTCGGGGAACTATGGCTACACCTTC. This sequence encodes CSASDTLSGNYGYTF.

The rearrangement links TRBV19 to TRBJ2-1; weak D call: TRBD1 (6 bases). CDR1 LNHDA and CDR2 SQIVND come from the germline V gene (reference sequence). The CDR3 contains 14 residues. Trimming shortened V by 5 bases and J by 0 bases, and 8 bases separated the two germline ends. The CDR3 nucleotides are TGTGCCAGTAGTGCACAGGGCTCCTACAATGAGCAGTTCTTC. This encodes CASSAQGSYNEQFF.

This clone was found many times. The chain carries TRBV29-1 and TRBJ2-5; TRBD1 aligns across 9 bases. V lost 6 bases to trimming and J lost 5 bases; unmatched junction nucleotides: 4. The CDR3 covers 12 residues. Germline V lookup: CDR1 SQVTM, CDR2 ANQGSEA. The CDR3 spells CSVGTGFETQYF. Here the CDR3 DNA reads TGCAGCGTGGGGACAGGGTTTGAGACCCAGTACTTC. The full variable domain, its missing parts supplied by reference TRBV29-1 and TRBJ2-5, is SAVISQKPSRDICQRGTSLTIQCQVDSQVTMMFWYRQQPGQSLTLIATANQGSEATYESGFVIDKFPISRPNLTFSTLTVSNMSPEDSSIYLCSVGTGFETQYFGPGTRLLVL.

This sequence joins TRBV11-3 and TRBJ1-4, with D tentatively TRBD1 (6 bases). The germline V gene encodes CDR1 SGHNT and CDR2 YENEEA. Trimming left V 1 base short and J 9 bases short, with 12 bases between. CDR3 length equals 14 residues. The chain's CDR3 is CASSLVSQGKKLFF. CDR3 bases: TGTGCCAGCAGCTTAGTATCGCAGGGGAAAAAACTGTTTTTT.

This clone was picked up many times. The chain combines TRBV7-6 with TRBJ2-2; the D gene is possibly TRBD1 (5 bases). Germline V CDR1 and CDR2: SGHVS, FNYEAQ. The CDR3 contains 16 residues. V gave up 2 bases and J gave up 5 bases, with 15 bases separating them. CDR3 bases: TGTGCCAGCAGCTTATCAGGGCAAACCGGGACCGGGGAGCTGTTTTTT. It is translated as CASSLSGQTGTGELFF.

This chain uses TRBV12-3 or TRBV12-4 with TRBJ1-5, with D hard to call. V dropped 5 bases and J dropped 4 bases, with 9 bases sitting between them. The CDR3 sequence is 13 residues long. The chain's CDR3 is CASSRGGNQPQHF. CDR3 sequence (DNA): TGTGCCAGCAGTCGCGGAGGAAATCAGCCCCAGCATTTT.

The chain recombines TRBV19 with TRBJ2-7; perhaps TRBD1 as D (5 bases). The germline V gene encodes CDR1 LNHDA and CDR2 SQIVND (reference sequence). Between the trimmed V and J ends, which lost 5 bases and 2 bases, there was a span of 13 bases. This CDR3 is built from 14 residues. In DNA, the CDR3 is TGTGCCAGTAGTGACCGACAGCCAGCCTACGAGCAGTACTTC. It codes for CASSDRQPAYEQYF.

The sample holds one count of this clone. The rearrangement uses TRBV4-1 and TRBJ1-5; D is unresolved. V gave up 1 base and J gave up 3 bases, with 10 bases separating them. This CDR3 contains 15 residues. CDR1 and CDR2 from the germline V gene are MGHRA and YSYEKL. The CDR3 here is CASSQAAGFNQPQHF. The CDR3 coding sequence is TGCGCCAGCAGCCAAGCTGCGGGTTTCAATCAGCCCCAGCATTTT.

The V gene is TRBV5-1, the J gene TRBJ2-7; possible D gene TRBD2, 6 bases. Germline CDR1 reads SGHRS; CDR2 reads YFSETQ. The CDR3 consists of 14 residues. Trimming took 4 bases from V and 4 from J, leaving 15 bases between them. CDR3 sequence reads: CASSKGGVRYEQYF. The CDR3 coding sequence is TGCGCCAGCAGCAAGGGAGGAGTCAGATACGAGCAGTACTTC.

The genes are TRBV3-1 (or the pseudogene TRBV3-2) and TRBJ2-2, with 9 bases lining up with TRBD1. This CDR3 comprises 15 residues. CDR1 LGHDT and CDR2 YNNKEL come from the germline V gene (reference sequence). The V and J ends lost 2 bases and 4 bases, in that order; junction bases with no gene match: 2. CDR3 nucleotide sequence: TGTGCCAGCAGCCAACTGGGACAGGGCACCGGGGAGCTGTTTTTT. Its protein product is CASSQLGQGTGELFF.

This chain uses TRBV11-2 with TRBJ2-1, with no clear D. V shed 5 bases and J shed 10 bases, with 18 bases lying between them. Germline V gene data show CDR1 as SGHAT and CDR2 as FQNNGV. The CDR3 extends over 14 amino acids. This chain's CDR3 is CASSLQSPPGEQFF. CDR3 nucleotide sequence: TGTGCCAGCAGCCTGCAGAGCCCGCCAGGAGAGCAGTTCTTC. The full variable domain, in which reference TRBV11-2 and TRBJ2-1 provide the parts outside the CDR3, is EAGVAQSPRYKIIEKRQSVAFWCNPISGHATLYWYQQILGQGPKLLIQFQNNGVVDDSQLPKDRFSAERLKGVDSTLKIQPAKLEDSAVYLCASSLQSPPGEQFFGPGTRLTVL.

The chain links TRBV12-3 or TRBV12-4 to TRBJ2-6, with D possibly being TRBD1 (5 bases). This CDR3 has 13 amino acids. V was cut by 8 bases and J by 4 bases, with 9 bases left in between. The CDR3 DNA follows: TGTGCCAGCTGGAAGGGGGGGGCCAACGTCCTGACTTTC. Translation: CASWKGGANVLTF.

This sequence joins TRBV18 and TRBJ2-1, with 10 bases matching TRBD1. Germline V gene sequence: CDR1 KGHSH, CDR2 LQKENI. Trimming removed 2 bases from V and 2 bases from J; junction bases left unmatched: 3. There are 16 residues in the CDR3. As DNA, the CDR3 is TGTGCCAGCTCACCAACCGGGACAGGGGCCTACAATGAGCAGTTCTTC. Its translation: CASSPTGTGAYNEQFF.

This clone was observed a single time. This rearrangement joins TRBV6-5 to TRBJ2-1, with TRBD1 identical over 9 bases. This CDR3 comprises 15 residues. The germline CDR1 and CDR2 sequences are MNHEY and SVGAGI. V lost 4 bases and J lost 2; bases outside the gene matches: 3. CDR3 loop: CASSSDRGTYNEQFF. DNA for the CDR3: TGTGCCAGCAGTTCGGACAGGGGTACCTACAATGAGCAGTTCTTC.

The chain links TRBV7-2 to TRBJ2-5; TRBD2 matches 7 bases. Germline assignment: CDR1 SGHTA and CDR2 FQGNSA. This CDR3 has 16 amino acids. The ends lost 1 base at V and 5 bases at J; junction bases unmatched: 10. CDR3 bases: TGTGCCAGCAGCTTAGTCGTAATGGGAGGGCAGGAGACCCAGTACTTC. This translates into CASSLVVMGGQETQYF.

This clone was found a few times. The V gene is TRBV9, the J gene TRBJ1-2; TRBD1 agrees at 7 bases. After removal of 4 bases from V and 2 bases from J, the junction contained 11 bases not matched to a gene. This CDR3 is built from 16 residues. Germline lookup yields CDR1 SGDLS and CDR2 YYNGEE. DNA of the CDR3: TGTGCCAGCAGCCCTCATGTGGGACAGACAAACTATGGCTACACCTTC. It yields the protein CASSPHVGQTNYGYTF.

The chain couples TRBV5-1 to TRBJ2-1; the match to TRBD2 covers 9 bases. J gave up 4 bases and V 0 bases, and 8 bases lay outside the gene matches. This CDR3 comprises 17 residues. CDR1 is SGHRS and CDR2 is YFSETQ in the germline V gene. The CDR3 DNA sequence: TGCGCCAGCAGCTTGGATGGCGGGGGGGCCTTGTACAATGAGCAGTTCTTC. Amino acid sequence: CASSLDGGGALYNEQFF.